This T cell receptor (beta chain) was sequenced during a study of T cell repertoires in cytomegalovirus infection. Across the study: CMV epitopes in the study were HLA-C-restricted (recently identified) and HLA-B-restricted (well studied). Both CMV infection and a matching HLA type were indicated by public TCR beta signatures.

Germline V gene sequence: CDR1 SGHVS, CDR2 FNYEAQ. This CDR3 is 14 amino acids long. V shed 6 bases, J shed 8 bases, and the junction held 8 bases outside the gene matches. TCRdb re-derived calls from the reads in MiXCR, one entry per CDR3 protein. The profile shows roughly 860,000 distinct CDR3 sequences, around a third of them singletons. Study-wide points: The study identified carriers of CMV plus the relevant HLA from cumulative public TCR beta family frequency. HLA-C-restricted CMV-specific TCR beta clonotypes were dominant in the ex vivo response.

Remarks on this clonotype: The target antigen is unknown.

The chain is built from TRBV7-6 and TRBJ2-4, with 9 bases matching TRBD1. The sequence came from a human donor in good health (CMV status not recorded). Some clones in this sample may be carry-over from other donors' samples. The sample in question was cultured CD8+ T cells from PBMCs, obtained from culture after CMV antigen stimulation. This CDR3 reads CASSSGTGQDIQYF. DNA for the CDR3: TGTGCCAGCAGTTCTGGGACAGGGCAGGACATTCAGTACTTC.